This T cell receptor beta chain was captured by sequencing in a study of blood T cell repertoires in COVID-19. Using immunoSEQ multiplex PCR, the repertoire was profiled, and TCRdb retains in-frame clones only, with some absent. The sample has 100,000 to 150,000 clones, 70% to 90% seen once. The sample consisted of peripheral blood. The receptor was isolated from an elderly woman with acute or convalescent COVID-19.

The CDR3 coding sequence is TGTGCCACTGGACTAGCGGGGGCCAATGAGCAGTTCTTC. It translates to CATGLAGANEQFF. This chain connects TRBV10-3 to TRBJ2-1, with 13 bases identical to TRBD2. The CDR3 is 13 amino acids. Germline V gene data show CDR1 as ENHRY and CDR2 as SYGVKD. The ends lost 10 bases at V and 6 bases at J; junction bases unmatched: 3.